This T cell receptor beta chain was sequenced in a study of blood T cells in healthy people across ages. A second PCR of roughly 7 to 11 cycles used a sample-barcoded 5' primer and a J-beta primer mix. TCRdb reprocessed the 5' RACE reads with MiXCR, giving one entry per CDR3 protein. The table records 600,000 to 1,000,000 distinct CDR3 sequences, approximately 25% of them present only once. Germline loops: CDR1 SGHTA, CDR2 FQGTGA. The CDR3 is 16 residues long. The same data also contributed to another study, on T cells of mothers and their children.

This receptor was obtained from a boy younger than 18 in good health. The sequencing input was blood. This chain uses TRBV7-3 with TRBJ1-3; 7 bases align to TRBD1. CDR3 region: CPAAEGQENSGNTIYF. The CDR3 DNA reads as TGTCCAGCAGCCGAAGGACAGGAGAACTCTGGAAACACCATATATTTT.